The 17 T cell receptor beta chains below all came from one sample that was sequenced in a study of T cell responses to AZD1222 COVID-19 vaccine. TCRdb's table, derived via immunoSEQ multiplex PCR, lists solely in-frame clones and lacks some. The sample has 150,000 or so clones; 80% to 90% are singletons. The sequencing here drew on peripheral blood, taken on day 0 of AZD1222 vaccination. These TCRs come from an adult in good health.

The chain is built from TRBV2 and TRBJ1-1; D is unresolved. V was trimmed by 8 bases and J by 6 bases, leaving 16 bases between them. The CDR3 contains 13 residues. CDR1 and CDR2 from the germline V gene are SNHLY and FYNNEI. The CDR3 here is CASGVMDGAEAFF. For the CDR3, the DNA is TGTGCCAGCGGGGTCATGGACGGCGCTGAAGCTTTCTTT.

The CDR3 nucleotides read TGTGCCAGCATGGATCCGGGACTAGCGGAATCCTACAATGAGCAGTTCTTC. As protein: CASMDPGLAESYNEQFF. The chain links TRBV28 to TRBJ2-1; TRBD2 aligns across 11 bases. This CDR3 is 17 amino acids long. V shed 7 bases, J shed 1 base, and the junction held 9 bases outside the gene matches. Germline V gene sequence: CDR1 MDHEN, CDR2 SYDVKM.

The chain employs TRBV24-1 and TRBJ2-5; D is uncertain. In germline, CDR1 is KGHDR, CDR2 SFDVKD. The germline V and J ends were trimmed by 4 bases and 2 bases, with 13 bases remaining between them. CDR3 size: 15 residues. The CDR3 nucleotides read TGTGCCACCAGTGACCCGGGCCCTACGCAAGAGACCCAGTACTTC. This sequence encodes CATSDPGPTQETQYF.

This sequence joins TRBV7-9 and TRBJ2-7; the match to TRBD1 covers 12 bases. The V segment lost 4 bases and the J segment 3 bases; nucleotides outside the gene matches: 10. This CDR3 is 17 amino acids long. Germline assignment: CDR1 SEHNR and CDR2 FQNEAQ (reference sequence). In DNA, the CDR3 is TGTGCCAGCAGCTCCTTAGGGGGGACAGGGGGCGGCTACGAGCAGTACTTC. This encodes CASSSLGGTGGGYEQYF.

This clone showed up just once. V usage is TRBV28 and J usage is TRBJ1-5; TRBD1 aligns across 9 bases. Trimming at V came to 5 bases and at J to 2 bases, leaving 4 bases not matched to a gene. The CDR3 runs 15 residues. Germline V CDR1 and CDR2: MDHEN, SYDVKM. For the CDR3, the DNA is TGTGCCAGCAGTGTTAGGACAGGGGGCAATCAGCCCCAGCATTTT. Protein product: CASSVRTGGNQPQHF. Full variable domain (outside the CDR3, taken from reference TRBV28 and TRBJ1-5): DVKVTQSSRYLVKRTGEKVFLECVQDMDHENMFWYRQDPGLGLRLIYFSYDVKMKEKGDIPEGYSVSREKKERFSLILESASTNQTSMYLCASSVRTGGNQPQHFGDGTRLSIL.

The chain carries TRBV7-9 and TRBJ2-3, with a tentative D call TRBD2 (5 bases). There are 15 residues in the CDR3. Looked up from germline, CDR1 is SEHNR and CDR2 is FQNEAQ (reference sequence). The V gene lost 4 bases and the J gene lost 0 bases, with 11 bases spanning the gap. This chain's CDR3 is CASSSGGPSTDTQYF. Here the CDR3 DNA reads TGTGCCAGCAGCTCCGGAGGACCTAGCACAGATACGCAGTATTTT.

Here the CDR3 reads CASSPGAGLIVGYTF. In nucleotides, the CDR3 is TGCGCCAGCAGCCCCGGGGCAGGGCTAATAGTAGGCTACACCTTC. The chain recombines TRBV5-1 with TRBJ1-2, with a tentative D call TRBD1 (5 bases). The V end lost 4 bases, the J end lost 8 bases, and 21 bases lay between the germline ends. Germline V gene lookup returns CDR1 SGHRS and CDR2 YFSETQ. The CDR3 runs 15 residues.

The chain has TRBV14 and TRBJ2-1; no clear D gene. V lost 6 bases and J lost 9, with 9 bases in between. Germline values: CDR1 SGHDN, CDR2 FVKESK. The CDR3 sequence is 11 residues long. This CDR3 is CASSRVAEQFF. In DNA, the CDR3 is TGTGCCAGCAGTCGGGTGGCTGAGCAGTTCTTC.

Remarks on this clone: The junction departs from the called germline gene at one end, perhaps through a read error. As DNA, the CDR3 is TGTGCCAGCAGATTAGCGGGAGGGGTAAGGTACGAGCAGTACTTC. This sequence encodes CASRLAGGVRYEQYF. V and J are TRBV11-2 and TRBJ2-7, with 11 positions matching TRBD2. The length of the CDR3 is 15 residues. Germline V gene lookup returns CDR1 SGHAT and CDR2 FQNNGV.

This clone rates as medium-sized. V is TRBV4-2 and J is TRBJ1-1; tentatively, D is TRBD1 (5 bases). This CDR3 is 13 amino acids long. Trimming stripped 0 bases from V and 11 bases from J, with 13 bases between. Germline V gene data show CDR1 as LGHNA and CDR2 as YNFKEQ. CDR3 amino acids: CASSQDRGPPAFF. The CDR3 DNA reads TGTGCCAGCAGCCAAGATAGGGGACCCCCTGCTTTCTTT.

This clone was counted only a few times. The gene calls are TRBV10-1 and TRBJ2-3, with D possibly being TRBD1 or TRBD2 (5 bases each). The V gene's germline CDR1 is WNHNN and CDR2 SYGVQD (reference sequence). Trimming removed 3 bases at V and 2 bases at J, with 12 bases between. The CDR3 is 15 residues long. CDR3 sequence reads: CASSDVRDPTDTQYF. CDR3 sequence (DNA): TGCGCCAGCAGTGATGTCCGGGACCCCACAGATACGCAGTATTTT.

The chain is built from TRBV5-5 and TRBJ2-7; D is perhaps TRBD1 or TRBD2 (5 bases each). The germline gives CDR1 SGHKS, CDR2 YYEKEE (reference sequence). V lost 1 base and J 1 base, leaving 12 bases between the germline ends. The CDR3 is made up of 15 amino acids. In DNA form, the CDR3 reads TGTGCCAGCAGCTTGACCGGGACGGTTTCCTACGAGCAGTACTTC. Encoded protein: CASSLTGTVSYEQYF.

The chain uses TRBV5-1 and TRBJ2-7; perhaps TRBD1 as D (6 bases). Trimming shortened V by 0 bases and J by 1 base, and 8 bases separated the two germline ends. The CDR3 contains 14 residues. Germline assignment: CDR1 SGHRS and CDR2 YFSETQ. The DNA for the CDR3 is TGCGCCAGCAGCTTGGAGGGGGTATCCTACGAGCAGTACTTC. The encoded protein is CASSLEGVSYEQYF.

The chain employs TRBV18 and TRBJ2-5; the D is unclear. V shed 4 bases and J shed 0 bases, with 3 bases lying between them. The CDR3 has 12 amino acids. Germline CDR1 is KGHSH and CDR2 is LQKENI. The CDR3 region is CASSHDQETQYF. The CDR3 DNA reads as TGTGCCAGCTCACACGACCAAGAGACCCAGTACTTC.

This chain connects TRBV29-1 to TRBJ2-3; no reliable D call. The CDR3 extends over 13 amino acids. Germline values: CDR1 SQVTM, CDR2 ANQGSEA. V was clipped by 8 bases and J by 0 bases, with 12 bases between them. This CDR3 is CSFQGPSTDTQYF. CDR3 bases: TGCAGCTTCCAAGGGCCTAGCACAGATACGCAGTATTTT.

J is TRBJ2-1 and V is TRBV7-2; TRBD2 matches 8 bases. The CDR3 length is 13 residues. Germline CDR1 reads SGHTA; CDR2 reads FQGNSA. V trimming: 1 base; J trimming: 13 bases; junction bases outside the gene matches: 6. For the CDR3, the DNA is TGTGCCAGCAGCTTAGAACTAGCGGTTCCTCAGTTCTTC. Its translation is CASSLELAVPQFF.

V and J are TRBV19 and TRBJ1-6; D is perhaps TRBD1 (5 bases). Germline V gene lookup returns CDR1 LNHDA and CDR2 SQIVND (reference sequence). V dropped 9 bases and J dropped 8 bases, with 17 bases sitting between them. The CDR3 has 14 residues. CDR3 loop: CASCLGRRDSPLHF. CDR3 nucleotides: TGTGCCAGCTGCCTGGGACGCCGTGATTCACCCCTCCACTTT.